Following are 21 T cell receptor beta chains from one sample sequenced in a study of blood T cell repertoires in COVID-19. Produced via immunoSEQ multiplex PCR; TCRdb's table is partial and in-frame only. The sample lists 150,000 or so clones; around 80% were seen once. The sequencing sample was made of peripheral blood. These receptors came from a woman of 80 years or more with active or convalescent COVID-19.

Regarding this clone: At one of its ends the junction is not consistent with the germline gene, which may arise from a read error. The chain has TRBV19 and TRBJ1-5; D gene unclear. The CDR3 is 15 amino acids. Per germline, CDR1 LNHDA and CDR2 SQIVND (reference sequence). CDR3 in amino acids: CASSIPGSSYQPQHF. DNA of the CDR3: TGTGCCAGTAGTATCCCTGGGAGTAGCTATCAGCCCCAGCATTTT.

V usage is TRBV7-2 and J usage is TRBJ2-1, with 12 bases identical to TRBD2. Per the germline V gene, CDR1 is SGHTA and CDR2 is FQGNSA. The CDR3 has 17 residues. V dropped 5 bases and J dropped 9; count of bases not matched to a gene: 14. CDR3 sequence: CASSLHPPSGGAIEQFF. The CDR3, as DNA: TGTGCCAGCAGCCTCCATCCTCCTAGCGGGGGGGCCATTGAGCAGTTCTTC.

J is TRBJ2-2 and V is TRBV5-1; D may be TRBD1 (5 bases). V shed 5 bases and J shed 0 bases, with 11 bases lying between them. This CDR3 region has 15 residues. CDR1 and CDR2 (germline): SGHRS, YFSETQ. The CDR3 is CASSHDRSNTGELFF. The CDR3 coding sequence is TGCGCCAGCAGTCACGACAGATCGAACACCGGGGAGCTGTTTTTT.

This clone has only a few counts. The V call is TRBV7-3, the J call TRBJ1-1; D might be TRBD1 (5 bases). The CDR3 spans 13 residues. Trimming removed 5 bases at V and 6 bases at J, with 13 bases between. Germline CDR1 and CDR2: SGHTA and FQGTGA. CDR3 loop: CASSLLQGAEAFF. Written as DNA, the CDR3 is TGTGCCAGCAGCCTACTTCAAGGGGCTGAAGCTTTCTTT.

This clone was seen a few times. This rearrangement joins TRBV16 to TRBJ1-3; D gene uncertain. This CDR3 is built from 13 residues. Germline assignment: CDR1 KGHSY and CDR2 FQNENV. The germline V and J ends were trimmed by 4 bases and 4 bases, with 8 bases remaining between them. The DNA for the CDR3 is TGTGCCAGCAGCCTAGGCGGCGGAAACACCATATATTTT. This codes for CASSLGGGNTIYF.

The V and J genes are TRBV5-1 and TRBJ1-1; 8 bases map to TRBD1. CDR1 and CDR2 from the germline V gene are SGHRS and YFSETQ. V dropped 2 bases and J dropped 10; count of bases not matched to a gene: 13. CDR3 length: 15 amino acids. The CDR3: CASSLPGQETLGAFF. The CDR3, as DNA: TGCGCCAGCAGCTTACCGGGACAGGAAACCCTAGGAGCTTTCTTT. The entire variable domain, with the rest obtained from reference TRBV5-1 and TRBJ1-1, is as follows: KAGVTQTPRYLIKTRGQQVTLSCSPISGHRSVSWYQQTPGQGLQFLFEYFSETQRNKGNFPGRFSGRQFSNSRSEMNVSTLELGDSALYLCASSLPGQETLGAFFGQGTRLTVV.

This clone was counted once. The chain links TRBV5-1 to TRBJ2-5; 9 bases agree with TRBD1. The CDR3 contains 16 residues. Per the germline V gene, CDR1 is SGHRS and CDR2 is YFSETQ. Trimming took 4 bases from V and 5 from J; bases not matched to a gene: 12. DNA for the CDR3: TGCGCCAGCAGCCCTCAGACAGGGGGAAAGGGGGAGACCCAGTACTTC. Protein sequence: CASSPQTGGKGETQYF.

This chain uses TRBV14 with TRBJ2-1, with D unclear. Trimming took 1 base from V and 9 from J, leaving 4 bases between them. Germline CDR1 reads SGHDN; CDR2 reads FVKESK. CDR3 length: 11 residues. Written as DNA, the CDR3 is TGTGCCAGCAGCCAAGTCGGTGAGCAGTTCTTC. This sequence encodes CASSQVGEQFF.

CDR3 region: CASSYSAGDTDTQYF. As DNA, the CDR3 is TGTGCCAGCAGTTACTCGGCGGGGGACACAGATACGCAGTATTTT. V is TRBV6-2 or TRBV6-3 and J is TRBJ2-3, with 7 bases identical to TRBD2. Germline CDR1 is MNHEY and CDR2 is SVGEGT. The CDR3 runs 15 residues. After removal of 0 bases from V and 2 bases from J, the junction contained 2 bases not matched to a gene.

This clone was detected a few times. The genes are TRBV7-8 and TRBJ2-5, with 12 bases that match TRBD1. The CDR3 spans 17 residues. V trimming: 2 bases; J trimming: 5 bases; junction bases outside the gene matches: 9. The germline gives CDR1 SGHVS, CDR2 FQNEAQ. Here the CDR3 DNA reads TGTGCCAGCAGCTTACTTCCGGGACAGGGGGCTCGGGAGACCCAGTACTTC. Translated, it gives CASSLLPGQGARETQYF.

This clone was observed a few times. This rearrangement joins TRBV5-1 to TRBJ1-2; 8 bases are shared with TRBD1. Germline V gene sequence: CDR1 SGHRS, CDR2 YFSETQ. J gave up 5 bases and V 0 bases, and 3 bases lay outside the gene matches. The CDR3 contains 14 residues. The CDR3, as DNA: TGCGCCAGCAGCTTGGAACAGGGGGGGTATGGCTACACCTTC. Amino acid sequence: CASSLEQGGYGYTF.

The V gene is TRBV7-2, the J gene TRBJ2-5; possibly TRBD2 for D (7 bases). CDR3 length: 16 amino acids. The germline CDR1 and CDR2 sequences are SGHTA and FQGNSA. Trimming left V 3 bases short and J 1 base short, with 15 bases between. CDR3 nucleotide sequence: TGTGCCAGCAGCTTCGGTGGGGGGGCCCTCCAAGAGACCCAGTACTTC. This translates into CASSFGGGALQETQYF.

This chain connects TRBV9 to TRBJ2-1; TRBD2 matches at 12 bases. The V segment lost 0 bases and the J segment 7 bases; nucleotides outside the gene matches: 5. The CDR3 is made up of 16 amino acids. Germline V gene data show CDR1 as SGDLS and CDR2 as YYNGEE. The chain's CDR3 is CASSVAPSGGANEQFF. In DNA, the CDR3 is TGTGCCAGCAGCGTAGCCCCTAGCGGGGGGGCAAATGAGCAGTTCTTC.

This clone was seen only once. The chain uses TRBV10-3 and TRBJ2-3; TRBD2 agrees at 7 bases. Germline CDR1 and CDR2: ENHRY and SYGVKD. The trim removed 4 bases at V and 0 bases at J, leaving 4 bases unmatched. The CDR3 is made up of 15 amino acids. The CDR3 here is CAISGGAGSTDTQYF. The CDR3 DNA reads TGTGCCATCAGTGGAGGAGCGGGGAGCACAGATACGCAGTATTTT.

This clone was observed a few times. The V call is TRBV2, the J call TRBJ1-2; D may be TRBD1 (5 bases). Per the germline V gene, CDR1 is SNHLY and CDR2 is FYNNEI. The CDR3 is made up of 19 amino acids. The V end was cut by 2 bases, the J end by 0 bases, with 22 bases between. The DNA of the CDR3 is TGTGCCAGCAGTGAATCGCGGGGACCGGGAAACTTAGCTAACTATGGCTACACCTTC. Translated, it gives CASSESRGPGNLANYGYTF.

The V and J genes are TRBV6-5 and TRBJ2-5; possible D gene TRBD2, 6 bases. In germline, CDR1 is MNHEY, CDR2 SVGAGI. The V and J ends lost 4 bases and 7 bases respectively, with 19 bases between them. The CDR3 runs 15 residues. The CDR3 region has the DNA TGTGCCAGCAGTTCCACCCTCACTAGCTGGGGGACCCAGTACTTC. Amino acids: CASSSTLTSWGTQYF.

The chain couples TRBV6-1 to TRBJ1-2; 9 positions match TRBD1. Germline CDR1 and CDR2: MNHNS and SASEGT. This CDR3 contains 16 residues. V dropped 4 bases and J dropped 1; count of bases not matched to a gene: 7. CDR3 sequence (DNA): TGTGCCAGCAGTGGTTTTCGGGACAGGGTTAACTATGGCTACACCTTC. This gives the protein CASSGFRDRVNYGYTF.

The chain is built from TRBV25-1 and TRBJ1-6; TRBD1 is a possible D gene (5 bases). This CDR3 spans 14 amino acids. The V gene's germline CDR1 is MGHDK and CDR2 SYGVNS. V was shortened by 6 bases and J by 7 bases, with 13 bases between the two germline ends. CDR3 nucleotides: TGTGCCAGCAGCCTCAGGGTTGGAAATTCACCCCTCCACTTT. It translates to CASSLRVGNSPLHF.

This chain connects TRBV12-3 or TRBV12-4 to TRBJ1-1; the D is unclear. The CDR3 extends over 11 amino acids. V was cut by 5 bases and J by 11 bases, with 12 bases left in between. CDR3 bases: TGTGCCAGCAGTCCGAGAAATGGTGCTTTCTTT. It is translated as CASSPRNGAFF.

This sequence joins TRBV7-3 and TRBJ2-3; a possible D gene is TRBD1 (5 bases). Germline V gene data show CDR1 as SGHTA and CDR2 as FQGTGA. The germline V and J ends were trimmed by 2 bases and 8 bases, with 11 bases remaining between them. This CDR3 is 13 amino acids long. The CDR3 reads CASSLREQGTQYF. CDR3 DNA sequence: TGTGCCAGCAGCTTACGAGAGCAGGGTACGCAGTATTTT. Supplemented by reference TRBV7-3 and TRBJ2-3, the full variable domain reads GAGVSQTPSNKVTEKGKYVELRCDPISGHTALYWYRQSLGQGPEFLIYFQGTGAADDSGLPNDRFFAVRPEGSVSTLKIQRTERGDSAVYLCASSLREQGTQYFGPGTRLTVL.

The CDR3 reads CASSERQGAGTEAFF. In nucleotides, the CDR3 is TGTGCCAGCAGCGAGAGACAGGGGGCGGGCACTGAAGCTTTCTTT. This rearrangement joins TRBV9 to TRBJ1-1; 10 nucleotides agree with TRBD1. This CDR3 comprises 15 residues. The trim removed 3 bases at V and 4 bases at J, leaving 6 bases unmatched. Germline-derived CDR1 and CDR2 are SGDLS and YYNGEE.